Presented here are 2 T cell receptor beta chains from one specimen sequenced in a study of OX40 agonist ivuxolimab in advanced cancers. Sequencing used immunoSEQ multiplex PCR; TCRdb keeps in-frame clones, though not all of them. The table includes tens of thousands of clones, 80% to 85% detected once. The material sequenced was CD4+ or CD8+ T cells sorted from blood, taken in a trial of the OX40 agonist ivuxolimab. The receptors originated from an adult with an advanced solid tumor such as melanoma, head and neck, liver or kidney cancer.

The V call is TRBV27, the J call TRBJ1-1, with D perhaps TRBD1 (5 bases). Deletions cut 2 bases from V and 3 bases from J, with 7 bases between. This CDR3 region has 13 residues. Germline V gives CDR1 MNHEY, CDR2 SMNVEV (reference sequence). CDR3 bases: TGTGCCAGCAGTTTAAGGACATACACTGAAGCTTTCTTT. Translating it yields CASSLRTYTEAFF.

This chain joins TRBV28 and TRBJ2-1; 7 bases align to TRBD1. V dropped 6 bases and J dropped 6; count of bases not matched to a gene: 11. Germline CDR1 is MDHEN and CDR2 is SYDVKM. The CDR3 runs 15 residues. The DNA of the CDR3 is TGTGCCAGCAGAACCCCAGCGACAGGGTTCAATGAGCAGTTCTTC. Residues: CASRTPATGFNEQFF.